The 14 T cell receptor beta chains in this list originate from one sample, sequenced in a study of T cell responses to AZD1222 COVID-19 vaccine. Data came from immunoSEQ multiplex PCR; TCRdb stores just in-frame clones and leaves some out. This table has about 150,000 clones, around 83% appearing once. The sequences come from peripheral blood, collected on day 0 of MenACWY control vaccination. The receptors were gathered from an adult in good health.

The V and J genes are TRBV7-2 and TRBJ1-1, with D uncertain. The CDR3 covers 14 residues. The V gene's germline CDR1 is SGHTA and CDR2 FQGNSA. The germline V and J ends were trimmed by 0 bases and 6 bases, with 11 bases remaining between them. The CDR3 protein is CASSLAMEGPEAFF. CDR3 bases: TGTGCCAGCAGCTTAGCTATGGAGGGCCCTGAAGCTTTCTTT. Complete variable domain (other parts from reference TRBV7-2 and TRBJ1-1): GAGVSQSPSNKVTEKGKDVELRCDPISGHTALYWYRQSLGQGLEFLIYFQGNSAPDKSGLPSDRFSAERTGGSVSTLTIQRTQQEDSAVYLCASSLAMEGPEAFFGQGTRLTVV.

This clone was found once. The CDR3 bases are TGTGCCAGCAGCTTGGTCTGGGTGGCAACTAATGAAAAACTGTTTTTT. This gives the protein CASSLVWVATNEKLFF. The chain combines TRBV5-8 with TRBJ1-4; D remains unclear. The CDR3 has 16 amino acids. Germline assignment: CDR1 SGHTS and CDR2 YDEGEE. V was cut by 0 bases and J by 0 bases, with 9 bases left in between.

The CDR3 reads CASSLMGYGYTF. The DNA for the CDR3 is TGTGCCAGCAGTTTGATGGGCTATGGCTACACCTTC. V gene TRBV12-3 or TRBV12-4 combines with J gene TRBJ1-2, with D uncertain. V lost 3 bases and J 4 bases, leaving 6 bases between the germline ends. There are 12 residues in the CDR3.

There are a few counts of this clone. The CDR3 region is CASSLHSYNEQFF. The CDR3 bases are TGTGCCAGCAGTTTACACTCCTACAATGAGCAGTTCTTC. The chain employs TRBV12-3 or TRBV12-4 and TRBJ2-1; D unresolved. V shed 2 bases and J shed 0 bases, with 2 bases lying between them. The CDR3 length is 13 residues.

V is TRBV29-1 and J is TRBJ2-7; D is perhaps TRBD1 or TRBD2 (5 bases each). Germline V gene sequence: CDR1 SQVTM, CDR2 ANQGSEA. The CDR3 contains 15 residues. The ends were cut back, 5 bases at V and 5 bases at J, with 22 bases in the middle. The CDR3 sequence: CSVITARGRGDEQYF. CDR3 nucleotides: TGCAGCGTTATCACAGCAAGGGGTAGGGGAGACGAGCAGTACTTC.

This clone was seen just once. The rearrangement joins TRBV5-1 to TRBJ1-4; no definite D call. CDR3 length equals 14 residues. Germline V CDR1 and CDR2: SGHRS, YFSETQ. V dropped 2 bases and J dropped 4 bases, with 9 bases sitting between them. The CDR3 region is CASSFTTVNEKLFF. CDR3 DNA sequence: TGCGCCAGCAGCTTTACCACGGTTAATGAAAAACTGTTTTTT.

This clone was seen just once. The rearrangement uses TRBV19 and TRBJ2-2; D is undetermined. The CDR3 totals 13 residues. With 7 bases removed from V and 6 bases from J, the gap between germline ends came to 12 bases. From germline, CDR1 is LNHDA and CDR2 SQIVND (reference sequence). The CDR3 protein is CASNARVPGELFF. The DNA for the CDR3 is TGTGCCAGTAATGCTAGGGTCCCCGGGGAGCTGTTTTTT.

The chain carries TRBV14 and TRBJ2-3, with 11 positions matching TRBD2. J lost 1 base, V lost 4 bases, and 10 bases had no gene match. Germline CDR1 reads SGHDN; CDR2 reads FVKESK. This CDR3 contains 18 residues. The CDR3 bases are TGTGCCAGCAGCCGACAACGGATAGCGGGGGGGGGCACAGATACGCAGTATTTT. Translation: CASSRQRIAGGGTDTQYF.

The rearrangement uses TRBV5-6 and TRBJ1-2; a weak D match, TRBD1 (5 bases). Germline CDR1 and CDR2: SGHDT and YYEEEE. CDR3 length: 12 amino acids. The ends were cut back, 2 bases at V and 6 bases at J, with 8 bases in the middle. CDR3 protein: CASSFGGNGYTF. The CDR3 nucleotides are TGTGCCAGCAGCTTCGGGGGGAATGGCTACACCTTC.

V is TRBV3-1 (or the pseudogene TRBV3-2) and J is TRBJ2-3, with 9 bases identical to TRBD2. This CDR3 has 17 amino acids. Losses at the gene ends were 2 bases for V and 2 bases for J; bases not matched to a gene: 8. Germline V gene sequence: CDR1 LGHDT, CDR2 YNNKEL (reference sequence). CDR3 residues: CASSQTERGANTDTQYF. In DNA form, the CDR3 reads TGTGCCAGCAGCCAAACGGAGCGGGGGGCCAACACAGATACGCAGTATTTT.

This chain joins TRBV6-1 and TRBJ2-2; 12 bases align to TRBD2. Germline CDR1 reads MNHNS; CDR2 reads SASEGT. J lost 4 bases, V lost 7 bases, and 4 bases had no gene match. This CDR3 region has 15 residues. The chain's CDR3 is CASTPLAGGTGELFF. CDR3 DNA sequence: TGTGCCAGCACCCCACTAGCGGGGGGCACCGGGGAGCTGTTTTTT.

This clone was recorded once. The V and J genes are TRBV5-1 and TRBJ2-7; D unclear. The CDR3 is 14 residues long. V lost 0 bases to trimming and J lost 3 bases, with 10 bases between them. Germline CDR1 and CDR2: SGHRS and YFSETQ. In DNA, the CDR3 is TGCGCCAGCAGCTTGGTAGTGGGCGGCTACGAGCAGTACTTC. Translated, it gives CASSLVVGGYEQYF.

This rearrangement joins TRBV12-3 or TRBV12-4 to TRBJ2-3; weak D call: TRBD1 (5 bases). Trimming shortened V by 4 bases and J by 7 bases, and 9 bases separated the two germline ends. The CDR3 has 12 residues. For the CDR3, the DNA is TGTGCCAGCAGTTCCAGGGTCAATACGCAGTATTTT. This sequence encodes CASSSRVNTQYF.

The CDR3 sequence is CASSQDSQWANEKLFF. As DNA, the CDR3 is TGTGCCAGCAGCCAAGATTCCCAATGGGCTAATGAAAAACTGTTTTTT. This chain connects TRBV3-1 (or the pseudogene TRBV3-2) to TRBJ1-4, with D unresolved. The germline V gene has CDR1 LGHDT and CDR2 YNNKEL (reference sequence). CDR3 length equals 16 residues. Trimming removed 0 bases from V and 3 bases from J, with 11 bases in between.